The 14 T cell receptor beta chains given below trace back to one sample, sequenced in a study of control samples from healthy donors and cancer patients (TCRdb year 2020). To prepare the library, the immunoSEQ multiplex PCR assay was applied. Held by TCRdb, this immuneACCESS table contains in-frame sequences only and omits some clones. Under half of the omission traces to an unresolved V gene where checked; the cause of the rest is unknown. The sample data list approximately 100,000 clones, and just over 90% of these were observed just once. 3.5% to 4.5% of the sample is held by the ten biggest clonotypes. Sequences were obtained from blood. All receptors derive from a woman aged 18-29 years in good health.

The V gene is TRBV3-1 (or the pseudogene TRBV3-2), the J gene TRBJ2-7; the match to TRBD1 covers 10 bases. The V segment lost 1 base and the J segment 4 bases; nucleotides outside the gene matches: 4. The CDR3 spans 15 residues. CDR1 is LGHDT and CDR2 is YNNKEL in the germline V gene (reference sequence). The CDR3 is CASSQAWTGGYEQYF. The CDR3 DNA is TGTGCCAGCAGCCAAGCCTGGACAGGGGGATACGAGCAGTACTTC.

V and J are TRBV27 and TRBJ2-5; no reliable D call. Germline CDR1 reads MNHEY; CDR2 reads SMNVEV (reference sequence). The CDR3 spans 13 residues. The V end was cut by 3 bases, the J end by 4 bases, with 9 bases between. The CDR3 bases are TGTGCCAGCAGTTTTAATGGAGCAGAGACCCAGTACTTC. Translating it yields CASSFNGAETQYF.

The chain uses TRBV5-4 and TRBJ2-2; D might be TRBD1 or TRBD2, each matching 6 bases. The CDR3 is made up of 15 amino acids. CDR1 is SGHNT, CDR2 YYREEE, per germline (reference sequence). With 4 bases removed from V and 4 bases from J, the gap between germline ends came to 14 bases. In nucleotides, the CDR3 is TGTGCCAGCAGCAGGGGGGAATGGGTCACCGGGGAGCTGTTTTTT. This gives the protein CASSRGEWVTGELFF.

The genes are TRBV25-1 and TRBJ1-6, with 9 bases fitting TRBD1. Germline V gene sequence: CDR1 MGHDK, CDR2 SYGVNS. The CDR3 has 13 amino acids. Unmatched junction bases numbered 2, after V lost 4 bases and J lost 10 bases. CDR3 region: CASSGGTGSPLHF. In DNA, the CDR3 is TGTGCCAGCAGTGGGGGGACAGGGTCACCCCTCCACTTT.

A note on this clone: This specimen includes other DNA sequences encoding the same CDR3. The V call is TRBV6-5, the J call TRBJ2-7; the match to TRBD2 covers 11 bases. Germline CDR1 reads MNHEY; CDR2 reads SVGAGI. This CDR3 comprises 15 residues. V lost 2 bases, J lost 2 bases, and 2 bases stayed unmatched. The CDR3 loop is CASSYVSGGAYEQYF. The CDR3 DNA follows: TGTGCCAGCAGTTACGTTAGCGGGGGGGCCTACGAGCAGTACTTC.

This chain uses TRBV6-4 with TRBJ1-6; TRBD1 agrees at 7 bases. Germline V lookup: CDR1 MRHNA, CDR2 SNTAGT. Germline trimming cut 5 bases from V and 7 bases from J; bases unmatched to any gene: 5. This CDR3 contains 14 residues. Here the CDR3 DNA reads TGTGCCAGCAGTAAGGGGGCGGAAAATTCACCCCTCCACTTT. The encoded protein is CASSKGAENSPLHF.

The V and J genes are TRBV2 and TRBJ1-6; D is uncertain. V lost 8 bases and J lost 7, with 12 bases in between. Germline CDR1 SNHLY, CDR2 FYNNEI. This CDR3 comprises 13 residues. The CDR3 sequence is CASVELRNSPLHF. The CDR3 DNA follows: TGTGCCAGCGTGGAGCTAAGGAATTCACCCCTCCACTTT.

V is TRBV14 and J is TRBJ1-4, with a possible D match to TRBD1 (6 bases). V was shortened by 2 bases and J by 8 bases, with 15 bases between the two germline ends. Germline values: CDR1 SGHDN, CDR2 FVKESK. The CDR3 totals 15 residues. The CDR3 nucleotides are TGTGCCAGCAGCCAACTACAGGGAGGCAACGAAAAACTGTTTTTT. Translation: CASSQLQGGNEKLFF.

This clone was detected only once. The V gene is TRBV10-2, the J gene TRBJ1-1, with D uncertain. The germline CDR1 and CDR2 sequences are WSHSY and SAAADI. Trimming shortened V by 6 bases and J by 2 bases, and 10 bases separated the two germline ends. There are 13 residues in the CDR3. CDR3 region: CASSLTGNTEAFF. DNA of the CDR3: TGCGCCAGCAGCCTAACGGGAAACACTGAAGCTTTCTTT.

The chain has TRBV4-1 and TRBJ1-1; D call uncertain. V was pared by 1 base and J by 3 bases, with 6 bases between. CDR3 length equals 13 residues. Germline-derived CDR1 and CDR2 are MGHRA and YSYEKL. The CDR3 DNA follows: TGCGCCAGCAGCCAAGCCATCTACACTGAAGCTTTCTTT. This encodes CASSQAIYTEAFF.

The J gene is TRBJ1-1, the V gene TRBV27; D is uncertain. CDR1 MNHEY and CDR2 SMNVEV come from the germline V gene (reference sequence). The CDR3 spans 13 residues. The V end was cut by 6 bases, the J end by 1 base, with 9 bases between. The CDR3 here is CASSRRGNTEAFF. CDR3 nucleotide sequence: TGTGCCAGCAGCAGGCGGGGGAACACTGAAGCTTTCTTT.

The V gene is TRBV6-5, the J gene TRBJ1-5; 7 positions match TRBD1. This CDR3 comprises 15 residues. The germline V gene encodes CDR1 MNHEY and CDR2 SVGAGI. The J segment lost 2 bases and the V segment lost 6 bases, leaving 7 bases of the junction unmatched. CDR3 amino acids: CASSPTGRGNQPQHF. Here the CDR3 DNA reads TGTGCCAGCAGCCCGACAGGGCGCGGCAATCAGCCCCAGCATTTT.

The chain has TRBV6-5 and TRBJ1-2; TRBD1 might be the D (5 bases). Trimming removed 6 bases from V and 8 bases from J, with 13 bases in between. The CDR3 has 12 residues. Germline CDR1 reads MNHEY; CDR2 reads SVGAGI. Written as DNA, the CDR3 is TGTGCCAGCAGGCCTCTGGGGGAAGGCTACACCTTC. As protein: CASRPLGEGYTF.

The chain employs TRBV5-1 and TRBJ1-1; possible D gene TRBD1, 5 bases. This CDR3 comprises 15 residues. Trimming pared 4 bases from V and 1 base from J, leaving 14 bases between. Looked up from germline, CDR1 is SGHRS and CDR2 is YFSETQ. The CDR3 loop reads CASSRQGLSNTEAFF. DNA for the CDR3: TGCGCCAGCAGCCGTCAGGGACTTTCGAACACTGAAGCTTTCTTT.